Listed here are 31 T cell receptor beta chains from one sample, sequenced in a study of regulatory T cells in long-lasting Graves disease. Building the TCR beta libraries relied on iRepertoire HTBI primers, and CDR3 regions underwent Arm-PCR. TCRdb analysed the multiplex PCR reads with MiXCR anew, one entry per CDR3 protein. The data hold over 450,000 distinct CDR3 sequences, with 9.5% to 15% observed a single time. As for time point: newly diagnosed GD, antithyroid drugs for less than 3 months. From RNA extracted from PBMCs, the TCR library was made. This sample was also put to use in a study of T cells in Graves' hyperthyroidism and ophthalmopathy.

This material consisted of peripheral blood mononuclear cells (PBMCs), taken at new diagnosis, from a patient treated with antithyroid drugs. These receptor sequences come from a woman aged 25 to 39 with Graves disease.

At least ten counts were recorded for this clonotype. V is TRBV2 and J is TRBJ2-1, with D possibly TRBD2 on 5 matching bases. Germline V lookup: CDR1 SNHLY, CDR2 FYNNEI. The CDR3 runs 15 residues. The V and J ends lost 10 bases and 5 bases respectively, with 21 bases between them. The CDR3 loop is CANSRELVGNNEQFF. As DNA, the CDR3 is TGTGCCAACAGCCGGGAACTAGTTGGGAACAATGAGCAGTTCTTC.

Ten or more counts support this clonotype. This rearrangement joins TRBV19 to TRBJ2-3, with 11 bases matching TRBD2. Germline-derived CDR1 and CDR2 are LNHDA and SQIVND (reference sequence). V lost 6 bases to trimming and J lost 0 bases; unmatched junction nucleotides: 8. The CDR3 has 17 amino acids. For the CDR3, the DNA is TGTGCCAGTAGCCAGGGGGGACTAGCGGCTAGCACAGATACGCAGTATTTT. It translates to CASSQGGLAASTDTQYF. The complete variable domain, with remaining parts taken from reference TRBV19 and TRBJ2-3, reads DGGITQSPKYLFRKEGQNVTLSCEQNLNHDAMYWYRQDPGQGLRLIYYSQIVNDFQKGDIAEGYSVSREKKESFPLTVTSAQKNPTAFYLCASSQGGLAASTDTQYFGPGTRLTVL.

V usage is TRBV28 and J usage is TRBJ2-7, with D unresolved. This CDR3 has 16 residues. Trimming removed 5 bases at V and 2 bases at J, with 19 bases between. Germline V gene sequence: CDR1 MDHEN, CDR2 SYDVKM. The CDR3 DNA follows: TGTGCCAGCAGTCCCCCGGTCAGCACCCCTGCCTACGAGCAGTACTTC. It yields the protein CASSPPVSTPAYEQYF.

The chain joins TRBV2 to TRBJ1-2, with D tentatively TRBD1 (6 bases). Germline V gives CDR1 SNHLY, CDR2 FYNNEI. The CDR3 extends over 12 amino acids. Trimming cost V 3 bases and J 13 bases, with 15 bases left between them. The CDR3 spells CASSDSGGVCTF. The CDR3 DNA follows: TGTGCCAGCAGTGACTCCGGGGGCGTGTGCACCTTC.

In this sample, this clonotype turned up a few times. This rearrangement joins TRBV20-1 to TRBJ1-1; D is perhaps TRBD1 (5 bases). Germline lookup yields CDR1 DFQATT and CDR2 SNEGSKA (reference sequence). This CDR3 has 14 amino acids. Trimming took off 5 bases at V and 2 bases at J, with 15 bases between the two ends. The CDR3 spells CSAQLPGLNTEAFF. The CDR3 DNA follows: TGCAGTGCTCAGCTGCCAGGGCTAAACACTGAAGCTTTCTTT.

This clonotype has ten or more counts. The chain links TRBV28 to TRBJ2-7; TRBD2 might be the D (7 bases). Germline loops: CDR1 MDHEN, CDR2 SYDVKM. Trimming shortened V by 1 base and J by 3 bases, and 16 bases separated the two germline ends. The CDR3 runs to 16 residues. The CDR3: CASSLSGGARVYEQYF. The CDR3 DNA is TGTGCCAGCAGTTTATCGGGGGGCGCGAGGGTCTACGAGCAGTACTTC.

This clonotype was found many times. This chain joins TRBV2 and TRBJ1-1, with D tentatively TRBD1 (5 bases). The CDR3 sequence is 14 residues long. Germline CDR1 reads SNHLY; CDR2 reads FYNNEI. V gave up 5 bases and J gave up 1 base, with 11 bases separating them. CDR3 in amino acids: CASSTGGRNTEAFF. The DNA for the CDR3 is TGTGCCAGCAGTACCGGGGGAAGGAACACTGAAGCTTTCTTT.

There are many counts of this clonotype. The chain is built from TRBV18 and TRBJ2-7, with 8 bases identical to TRBD2. The CDR3 totals 13 residues. In germline, CDR1 is KGHSH, CDR2 LQKENI. V lost 2 bases to trimming and J lost 5 bases; unmatched junction nucleotides: 2. CDR3 in DNA: TGTGCCAGCTCACCAAGGCGGGAGGACGAGCAGTACTTC. Its translation is CASSPRREDEQYF.

This clonotype was counted between two and nine times. This chain uses TRBV18 with TRBJ1-2, with D unclear. The germline CDR1 and CDR2 sequences are KGHSH and LQKENI. Trimming shortened V by 3 bases and J by 4 bases, and 9 bases separated the two germline ends. The CDR3 loop spans 13 amino acids. CDR3 protein: CASSPSRTYGYTF. As DNA, the CDR3 is TGTGCCAGCTCACCTTCGAGGACCTATGGCTACACCTTC.

This chain joins TRBV19 and TRBJ1-4; tentative D call: TRBD1 (5 bases). This CDR3 is built from 15 residues. CDR1 and CDR2 (germline): LNHDA, SQIVND (reference sequence). V was pared by 1 base and J by 2 bases, with 8 bases between. The CDR3 reads CASSIGGITNEKLFF. For the CDR3, the DNA is TGTGCCAGTAGTATAGGGGGGATCACTAATGAAAAACTGTTTTTT.

This clonotype was counted ten times or more. The chain is built from TRBV24-1 and TRBJ2-1, with D possibly being TRBD1 or TRBD2 (6 bases each). Deletions cut 3 bases from V and 9 bases from J, with 14 bases between. Germline assignment: CDR1 KGHDR and CDR2 SFDVKD. CDR3 length equals 14 residues. CDR3 nucleotide sequence: TGTGCCACCAGTGATCCCGGGGGCTCGTTTGAGCAGTTCTTC. This encodes CATSDPGGSFEQFF.

This clonotype was found many times. V and J are TRBV9 and TRBJ1-2; 8 nucleotides match TRBD1. This CDR3 spans 16 amino acids. Per the germline V gene, CDR1 is SGDLS and CDR2 is YYNGEE. V trimming: 5 bases; J trimming: 2 bases; junction bases outside the gene matches: 11. Written as DNA, the CDR3 is TGTGCCAGCAGAGGGGGATCAGGGGGCGAGAACTATGGCTACACCTTC. It translates to CASRGGSGGENYGYTF.

This clonotype was recorded at least ten times. The V call is TRBV11-3, the J call TRBJ1-1, with 8 bases matching TRBD1. The germline CDR1 and CDR2 sequences are SGHNT and YENEEA. Trimming took 3 bases from V and 7 from J; bases not matched to a gene: 4. CDR3 length: 13 amino acids. CDR3: CASSFRGRVEAFF. The CDR3 nucleotides are TGTGCCAGCAGCTTCAGGGGGCGGGTTGAAGCTTTCTTT. Combining the CDR3 with reference TRBV11-3 and TRBJ1-1 gives the whole variable domain EAGVVQSPRYKIIEKKQPVAFWCNPISGHNTLYWYLQNLGQGPELLIRYENEEAVDDSQLPKDRFSAERLKGVDSTLKIQPAELGDSAVYLCASSFRGRVEAFFGQGTRLTVV.

The chain uses TRBV7-2 and TRBJ1-3; D is undetermined. The CDR3 consists of 14 residues. Trimming removed 5 bases from V and 2 bases from J, with 10 bases in between. Germline loops: CDR1 SGHTA, CDR2 FQGNSA. In DNA, the CDR3 is TGTGCCAGCAGCAGTGGAATTACTGGAAACACCATATATTTT. It specifies CASSSGITGNTIYF.

This clonotype has a handful of counts. The genes are TRBV28 and TRBJ1-5; D call uncertain. V was shortened by 6 bases and J by 0 bases, with 6 bases between the two germline ends. The CDR3 sequence is 13 residues long. Germline values: CDR1 MDHEN, CDR2 SYDVKM. The CDR3 loop is CASRAASNQPQHF. The CDR3, as DNA: TGTGCCAGCAGGGCAGCTAGCAATCAGCCCCAGCATTTT. The full variable domain, its missing parts supplied by reference TRBV28 and TRBJ1-5, is DVKVTQSSRYLVKRTGEKVFLECVQDMDHENMFWYRQDPGLGLRLIYFSYDVKMKEKGDIPEGYSVSREKKERFSLILESASTNQTSMYLCASRAASNQPQHFGDGTRLSIL.

This clonotype was observed many times. The rearrangement uses TRBV18 and TRBJ2-7; 11 bases align to TRBD1. From germline, CDR1 is KGHSH and CDR2 LQKENI. V dropped 6 bases and J dropped 3; count of bases not matched to a gene: 4. The CDR3 is made up of 14 amino acids. CDR3 loop: CASSGQGVFYEQYF. DNA of the CDR3: TGTGCCAGCTCGGGACAGGGGGTTTTCTACGAGCAGTACTTC.

About this clonotype: One base separates it from a far larger clone, so it is likely a read error. The J gene is TRBJ2-5, the V gene TRBV11-2, with D unclear. The end of the DNA fits TRBJ2-1 better, so the J call may be wrong. This CDR3 has 13 amino acids. The germline V gene encodes CDR1 SGHAT and CDR2 FQNNGV. This chain's CDR3 is CAGSLDRAEEQFF. The CDR3 DNA follows: TGTGCCGGCAGCTTAGATCGGGCAGAAGAGCAGTTCTTC.

This clonotype was detected ten times or more. The chain joins TRBV5-6 to TRBJ2-5; D ambiguous. Trimming removed 4 bases at V and 1 base at J, with 17 bases between. The CDR3 is made up of 16 amino acids. Germline CDR1 reads SGHDT; CDR2 reads YYEEEE. CDR3 amino acids: CASSPLPAIIQETQYF. CDR3 bases: TGTGCCAGCAGCCCGTTACCAGCAATAATCCAAGAGACCCAGTACTTC.

On this clonotype itself: A far larger clone lies a single base away; this is likely a read error. The V call is TRBV12-3 or TRBV12-4, the J call TRBJ2-1; 10 positions match TRBD2. The CDR3 is 18 residues long. Trimming removed 4 bases from V and 2 bases from J; junction bases left unmatched: 11. For the CDR3, the DNA is TGTGCCAGCAGTTACCCCAGCAGCGGGAGGGATCCCTACAATGAGCAGTTCTTC. This sequence encodes CASSYPSSGRDPYNEQFF.

This clonotype came up many times. V gene TRBV12-3 or TRBV12-4 combines with J gene TRBJ2-1, with D hard to call. Trimming left V 2 bases short and J 7 bases short, with 9 bases between. The CDR3 has 13 residues. The chain's CDR3 is CASSLMAQNEQFF. The DNA of the CDR3 is TGTGCCAGCAGTTTAATGGCACAGAATGAGCAGTTCTTC.

This clonotype was seen repeatedly, ten times or more. This sequence joins TRBV5-5 and TRBJ2-7; D is tentatively TRBD1 or TRBD2 (5 bases each). The CDR3 has 15 residues. Germline values: CDR1 SGHKS, CDR2 YYEKEE (reference sequence). Trimming shortened V by 5 bases and J by 2 bases, and 17 bases separated the two germline ends. Here the CDR3 reads CASRTTGKATYEQYF. In DNA form, the CDR3 reads TGTGCCAGCAGGACTACAGGTAAAGCGACCTACGAGCAGTACTTC. Full variable domain (outside the CDR3, taken from reference TRBV5-5 and TRBJ2-7): DAGVTQSPTHLIKTRGQQVTLRCSPISGHKSVSWYQQVLGQGPQFIFQYYEKEERGRGNFPDRFSARQFPNYSSELNVNALLLGDSALYLCASRTTGKATYEQYFGPGTRLTVT.

Only a few counts were recorded for this clonotype. The V and J genes are TRBV7-9 and TRBJ1-5; D not resolved. The CDR3 has 12 amino acids. Germline values: CDR1 SEHNR, CDR2 FQNEAQ (reference sequence). Trimming shortened V by 2 bases and J by 5 bases, and 4 bases separated the two germline ends. The CDR3 here is CASSLFDQPQHF. CDR3 DNA: TGTGCCAGCAGCTTATTCGATCAGCCCCAGCATTTT. Drawing the rest from reference TRBV7-9 and TRBJ1-5, the complete variable domain is DTGVSQNPRHKITKRGQNVTFRCDPISEHNRLYWYRQTLGQGPEFLTYFQNEAQLEKSRLLSDRFSAERPKGSFSTLEIQRTEQGDSAMYLCASSLFDQPQHFGDGTRLSIL.

This rearrangement joins TRBV2 to TRBJ1-2; D is perhaps TRBD1 (6 bases). V shed 0 bases and J shed 4 bases, with 15 bases lying between them. Looked up from germline, CDR1 is SNHLY and CDR2 is FYNNEI. The length of the CDR3 is 16 residues. The CDR3 region has the DNA TGTGCCAGCAGTGAAGCGCTTACAGGGCACAGCTATGGCTACACCTTC. It specifies CASSEALTGHSYGYTF.

This clonotype was seen repeatedly, ten times or more. The CDR3 reads CASSSGTGGAVAEAFF. CDR3 coding DNA: TGTGCCAGCAGTTCCGGGACAGGGGGCGCGGTGGCTGAAGCTTTCTTT. The V call is TRBV6-5, the J call TRBJ1-1; 12 bases line up with TRBD1. Germline CDR1 MNHEY, CDR2 SVGAGI. The CDR3 is 16 amino acids. The V and J ends lost 4 bases and 6 bases, in that order; junction bases with no gene match: 9.

This clonotype was recorded many times. The chain employs TRBV30 and TRBJ2-1; maybe TRBD2 (5 bases). V lost 2 bases, J lost 2 bases, and 7 bases lay in between. This CDR3 has 13 residues. Germline V gives CDR1 GTSNPN, CDR2 SVGIG (reference sequence). CDR3 region: CAWSSAAYNEQFF. CDR3 nucleotide sequence: TGTGCCTGGAGTTCAGCGGCCTACAATGAGCAGTTCTTC.

The sample holds many counts of this clonotype. V usage is TRBV28 and J usage is TRBJ2-3; TRBD2 matches at 11 bases. Germline CDR1 MDHEN, CDR2 SYDVKM. J lost 4 bases, V lost 6 bases, and 12 bases had no gene match. This CDR3 has 17 residues. CDR3 sequence: CASSYASGRIWADTQYF. CDR3 nucleotide sequence: TGTGCCAGCAGCTACGCTAGCGGGAGGATCTGGGCAGATACGCAGTATTTT. Combining the CDR3 with reference TRBV28 and TRBJ2-3 gives the whole variable domain DVKVTQSSRYLVKRTGEKVFLECVQDMDHENMFWYRQDPGLGLRLIYFSYDVKMKEKGDIPEGYSVSREKKERFSLILESASTNQTSMYLCASSYASGRIWADTQYFGPGTRLTVL.

Remarks on this clonotype: A much larger clone sits a single nucleotide away, making a read error possible. CDR3: CSARRGGEENQYF. CDR3 in DNA: TGCAGTGCTAGACGAGGGGGGGAAGAGAACCAGTACTTC. The chain combines TRBV20-1 with TRBJ2-5, with a weak D call TRBD2 (7 bases). The CDR3 contains 13 residues. Per germline, CDR1 DFQATT and CDR2 SNEGSKA (reference sequence).

This clonotype was observed many times. The J gene is TRBJ2-3, the V gene TRBV13; D may match TRBD1 or TRBD2 (5 bases each). CDR3 length: 14 amino acids. V lost 4 bases and J 4 bases, leaving 12 bases between the germline ends. Germline CDR1 reads PRHDT; CDR2 reads FYEKMQ (reference sequence). The CDR3 sequence is CASSYGTPPDTQYF. The DNA of the CDR3 is TGTGCCAGCAGCTATGGGACCCCGCCAGATACGCAGTATTTT.

This clonotype was detected many times. The chain links TRBV30 to TRBJ1-5; TRBD1 aligns across 7 bases. CDR1 is GTSNPN, CDR2 SVGIG, per germline (reference sequence). CDR3 length: 16 amino acids. The ends lost 2 bases at V and 1 base at J; junction bases unmatched: 8. This CDR3 is CAWSSRYRGSNQPQHF. CDR3 DNA sequence: TGTGCCTGGAGTTCCCGGTACAGGGGAAGCAATCAGCCCCAGCATTTT.

There are many counts of this clonotype. The rearrangement joins TRBV7-9 to TRBJ2-3; no clear D. There are 15 residues in the CDR3. CDR1 SEHNR and CDR2 FQNEAQ come from the germline V gene (reference sequence). V gave up 5 bases and J gave up 4 bases, with 16 bases separating them. The CDR3 sequence: CASSPGPPFPDTQYF. CDR3 coding DNA: TGTGCCAGCAGCCCCGGGCCACCTTTCCCAGATACGCAGTATTTT.

Concerning this clonotype itself: This may be a read error, as it is one base from a much larger clone. This chain joins TRBV28 and TRBJ2-5; D is perhaps TRBD2 (6 bases). The CDR3 extends over 15 amino acids. The germline gives CDR1 MDHEN, CDR2 SYDVKM. The DNA of the CDR3 is TGTGCCAGCAGTTTGGTCGGCCTTTGGGGGGAGACCCGGTACTTC. Translated: CASSLVGLWGETRYF. Together with reference TRBV28 and TRBJ2-5, the CDR3 gives the full variable domain: DVKVTQSSRYLVKRTGEKVFLECVQDMDHENMFWYRQDPGLGLRLIYFSYDVKMKEKGDIPEGYSVSREKKERFSLILESASTNQTSMYLCASSLVGLWGETRYFGPGTRLLVL.